The 10 T cell receptor beta chains given below trace back to one sample, sequenced in a study of blood T cell repertoires in COVID-19. The repertoire was sequenced with immunoSEQ multiplex PCR; TCRdb's copy has only in-frame clones and lacks some. In the table there are about 170,000 clones, around four fifths of which are singletons. Sequencing input: peripheral blood. Source of these receptors: a woman of 80 years or more with acute or convalescent COVID-19.

The V gene is TRBV4-3, the J gene TRBJ2-3; TRBD2 agrees at 8 bases. Per germline, CDR1 LGHNA and CDR2 YSLEER. V was clipped by 0 bases and J by 1 base; unmatched bases: 6. This CDR3 contains 17 residues. CDR3 sequence: CASSQDWREDGTDTQYF. The CDR3 DNA reads TGCGCCAGCAGCCAAGATTGGCGGGAGGACGGCACAGATACGCAGTATTTT.

Written as DNA, the CDR3 is TGTGCCAGCAGCCAAGAAAGGGGGTCCTACAATGAGCAGTTCTTC. Translation: CASSQERGSYNEQFF. This sequence joins TRBV3-1 (or the pseudogene TRBV3-2) and TRBJ2-1; weak D call: TRBD1 (6 bases). The ends were cut back, 0 bases at V and 1 base at J, with 7 bases in the middle. This CDR3 is built from 15 residues. Germline CDR1 LGHDT, CDR2 YNNKEL (reference sequence).

V and J are TRBV6-5 and TRBJ2-1; maybe TRBD1 (6 bases). CDR3 length: 13 amino acids. Germline-derived CDR1 and CDR2 are MNHEY and SVGAGI. The V end lost 5 bases, the J end lost 10 bases, and 15 bases lay between the germline ends. The CDR3 spells CASSNIQGLEQFF. CDR3 sequence (DNA): TGTGCCAGCAGTAATATACAGGGTTTAGAGCAGTTCTTC.

V and J are TRBV4-3 and TRBJ2-1; the match to TRBD1 covers 8 bases. The CDR3 extends over 17 amino acids. Unmatched junction bases numbered 8, after V lost 0 bases and J lost 4 bases. Germline V gene lookup returns CDR1 LGHNA and CDR2 YSLEER. CDR3 loop: CASSQDLARGQYNEQFF. The CDR3 coding sequence is TGCGCCAGCAGCCAAGATTTGGCCAGGGGGCAATACAATGAGCAGTTCTTC.

The rearrangement links TRBV4-3 to TRBJ2-2, with TRBD1 matching 8 bases. The germline V gene encodes CDR1 LGHNA and CDR2 YSLEER. This CDR3 has 16 residues. Trimming at V came to 1 base and at J to 8 bases, leaving 9 bases not matched to a gene. CDR3 residues: CASSQAGGLLVGELFF. The CDR3 bases are TGCGCCAGCAGCCAAGCAGGGGGCTTACTTGTAGGGGAGCTGTTTTTT.

The chain links TRBV6-4 to TRBJ2-1; 7 bases agree with TRBD2. Germline CDR1 reads MRHNA; CDR2 reads SNTAGT. The CDR3 is 14 residues long. The V gene end was trimmed by 2 bases and the J gene end by 7 bases; junction bases not matched to a gene: 5. CDR3 sequence reads: CASSDPLGGNEQFF. Written as DNA, the CDR3 is TGTGCCAGCAGTGACCCGTTGGGAGGGAATGAGCAGTTCTTC.

The chain is built from TRBV10-3 and TRBJ1-5; D is perhaps TRBD1 (6 bases). Germline V gene sequence: CDR1 ENHRY, CDR2 SYGVKD. The CDR3 extends over 15 amino acids. V was pared by 2 bases and J by 0 bases, with 8 bases between. The CDR3 region is CAISEDRNSNQPQHF. CDR3 nucleotide sequence: TGTGCCATCAGTGAGGACAGGAATAGCAATCAGCCCCAGCATTTT.

V gene TRBV30 combines with J gene TRBJ2-7; tentatively, D is TRBD1 (6 bases). CDR3 length: 12 amino acids. In germline, CDR1 is GTSNPN, CDR2 SVGIG (reference sequence). V dropped 2 bases and J dropped 2 bases, with 7 bases sitting between them. CDR3 coding DNA: TGTGCCTGGAGTCCAGGGGCCTACGAGCAGTACTTC. Translating it yields CAWSPGAYEQYF.

This clone turned up a few times. This chain joins TRBV3-1 (or the pseudogene TRBV3-2) and TRBJ2-1; a weak D match, TRBD1 (5 bases). V lost 0 bases and J lost 10, with 13 bases in between. The length of the CDR3 is 14 residues. Germline CDR1 is LGHDT and CDR2 is YNNKEL (reference sequence). DNA of the CDR3: TGTGCCAGCAGCCAAGAAATACGGCACAGGGAGCAGTTCTTC. It is translated as CASSQEIRHREQFF.

The rearrangement joins TRBV5-4 to TRBJ1-1; D is unclear. The ends were cut back, 4 bases at V and 6 bases at J, with 7 bases in the middle. Germline CDR1 is SGHNT and CDR2 is YYREEE (reference sequence). The CDR3 has 11 residues. The CDR3 protein is CASSLGAEAFF. The CDR3 bases are TGTGCCAGCAGCCTGGGCGCTGAAGCTTTCTTT.